Listed here are 32 T cell receptor beta chains from one sample, sequenced in a study of T cells in Graves' hyperthyroidism and ophthalmopathy. Template material for amplifying TCR beta CDR3 regions consisted of RNA transcripts. The TCR CDR3 was amplified in a first-round RT-PCR using the HTBI primer set. TCRdb re-called the multiplex PCR reads through MiXCR, storing one row per CDR3 protein. Here the sample spans 300,000 to 500,000 distinct CDR3 sequences, over 12% being singletons. Sequenced material: blood. Every receptor here comes from a man aged 50 to 59 with Graves' ophthalmopathy.

This clonotype was found many times. The chain employs TRBV6-1 and TRBJ2-1; 7 positions match TRBD1. Trimming at V came to 2 bases and at J to 5 bases, leaving 3 bases not matched to a gene. The CDR3 is made up of 14 amino acids. Germline-derived CDR1 and CDR2 are MNHNS and SASEGT. The CDR3 DNA follows: TGTGCCAGCAGTGAACAGGGACAGAACAATGAGCAGTTCTTC. Translation gives CASSEQGQNNEQFF.

In its sample, this clonotype was seen many times. This chain links TRBV3-1 with TRBJ2-1; D is perhaps TRBD2 (7 bases). CDR1 and CDR2 (germline): LGHDT, YNNKEL (reference sequence). CDR3 length equals 15 residues. Trimming took 0 bases from V and 7 from J, leaving 13 bases between them. The CDR3 loop reads CASSQDHGGANEQFF. Here the CDR3 DNA reads TGTGCCAGCAGCCAAGATCATGGGGGGGCGAATGAGCAGTTCTTC.

The chain is built from TRBV2 and TRBJ2-1; D is perhaps TRBD2 (6 bases). V was cut by 6 bases and J by 6 bases, with 12 bases left in between. This CDR3 contains 13 residues. Germline V gene lookup returns CDR1 SNHLY and CDR2 FYNNEI. CDR3 DNA: TGTGCCAGCAGAGCCGGGAGACTCAATGAGCAGTTCTTC. Translating it yields CASRAGRLNEQFF.

This clonotype is a singleton in its sample. With only one base between it and a far larger clone, this is likely a read error. The chain employs TRBV3-1 and TRBJ1-3, with unresolved D. The CDR3 runs 14 residues. Looked up from germline, CDR1 is LGHDT and CDR2 is YNNKEL (reference sequence). The CDR3, as DNA: TGTGCCGGCAGCCCTCGCGGTTCTGGAAACACCATATATTTT. It codes for CAGSPRGSGNTIYF.

This clonotype was counted only a few times. This chain connects TRBV19 to TRBJ2-3; D unresolved. Germline V gene data show CDR1 as LNHDA and CDR2 as SQIVND (reference sequence). Trimming took off 0 bases at V and 1 base at J, with 14 bases between the two ends. The CDR3 consists of 17 residues. The CDR3 region is CASSIEGGVFGTDTQYF. In DNA, the CDR3 is TGTGCCAGTAGTATAGAAGGCGGAGTGTTCGGCACAGATACGCAGTATTTT.

This clonotype was seen at least ten times. The DNA for the CDR3 is TGTGCCTGGAGTCCAGGGACTACTCGTTCCTACGAGCAGTACTTC. Protein product: CAWSPGTTRSYEQYF. V and J are TRBV30 and TRBJ2-7; 7 bases line up with TRBD2. The CDR3 covers 15 residues. V lost 2 bases, J lost 1 base, and 8 bases stayed unmatched. CDR1 is GTSNPN, CDR2 SVGIG, per germline (reference sequence).

This clonotype was counted many times. This chain links TRBV18 with TRBJ2-7; 7 bases are shared with TRBD2. The trim removed 1 base at V and 3 bases at J, leaving 9 bases unmatched. The CDR3 is 16 residues long. Germline V CDR1 and CDR2: KGHSH, LQKENI. The CDR3, as DNA: TGTGCCAGCTCACCACGGTCACTAGCGCTAGACTACGAGCAGTACTTC. This gives the protein CASSPRSLALDYEQYF.

This clonotype was picked up many times. This chain connects TRBV10-3 to TRBJ2-7, with D possibly being TRBD1 (5 bases). Between the trimmed V and J ends, which lost 4 bases and 5 bases, there was a span of 15 bases. This CDR3 contains 14 residues. From germline, CDR1 is ENHRY and CDR2 SYGVKD. In DNA, the CDR3 is TGTGCCATCAGTGCGTCAACAGGAGTGGACGAGCAGTACTTC. It yields the protein CAISASTGVDEQYF.

The chain employs TRBV25-1 and TRBJ2-3; D gene uncertain. Trimming removed 1 base from V and 2 bases from J, with 10 bases in between. The CDR3 contains 15 residues. Germline loops: CDR1 MGHDK, CDR2 SYGVNS. CDR3 loop: CASSESPPDTDTQYF. Here the CDR3 DNA reads TGTGCCAGCAGTGAATCTCCTCCAGACACAGATACGCAGTATTTT.

This clonotype was detected many times. This chain connects TRBV7-9 to TRBJ2-3; 7 bases are shared with TRBD2. V lost 2 bases to trimming and J lost 4 bases; unmatched junction nucleotides: 6. The CDR3 covers 15 residues. Germline loops: CDR1 SEHNR, CDR2 FQNEAQ (reference sequence). DNA for the CDR3: TGTGCCAGCAGCTTATCAGGCGGGAGTCCAGATACGCAGTATTTT. This sequence encodes CASSLSGGSPDTQYF.

Ten or more counts support this clonotype. The chain uses TRBV12-3 or TRBV12-4 and TRBJ2-6, with TRBD1 as a possible D gene (6 bases). This CDR3 comprises 18 residues. V shed 6 bases and J shed 0 bases, with 18 bases lying between them. In DNA, the CDR3 is TGTGCCAGCAGACCGAGACAGGAGACGATCTCTGGGGCCAACGTCCTGACTTTC. Its translation is CASRPRQETISGANVLTF.

The genes are TRBV9 and TRBJ2-5; D uncertain. The germline CDR1 and CDR2 sequences are SGDLS and YYNGEE. This CDR3 contains 13 residues. Deletions cut 3 bases from V and 9 bases from J, with 15 bases between. The CDR3 reads CASSAEVHSAQYF. The CDR3 DNA is TGTGCCAGCAGCGCTGAGGTCCACAGTGCCCAGTACTTC.

Many counts were recorded for this clonotype. The chain carries TRBV11-2 and TRBJ2-1, with D possibly matching TRBD2 (5 bases). The CDR3 extends over 16 amino acids. Germline V gives CDR1 SGHAT, CDR2 FQNNGV. Between the trimmed V and J ends, which lost 8 bases and 5 bases, there was a span of 22 bases. The CDR3 protein is CASDLNGIASHNEQFF. Here the CDR3 DNA reads TGTGCCAGCGACCTCAACGGAATAGCGAGCCACAATGAGCAGTTCTTC.

The sample holds many counts of this clonotype. The rearrangement uses TRBV28 and TRBJ2-5, with 9 bases that match TRBD1. Germline V gives CDR1 MDHEN, CDR2 SYDVKM. With V trimmed by 6 bases and J by 5 bases, 16 bases remained unmatched. This CDR3 is built from 17 residues. In DNA, the CDR3 is TGTGCCAGCAGCAGTTTCGGCGGGACAGGGACAGCGGAGACCCAGTACTTC. This encodes CASSSFGGTGTAETQYF.

Only a few counts were recorded for this clonotype. The chain is built from TRBV2 and TRBJ1-1, with TRBD1 matching 7 bases. V lost 7 bases to trimming and J lost 0 bases; unmatched junction nucleotides: 5. CDR3 length: 14 amino acids. Germline assignment: CDR1 SNHLY and CDR2 FYNNEI. The CDR3 region has the DNA TGTGCCAGCACCTCACAGGGGATGAACACTGAAGCTTTCTTT. Translation: CASTSQGMNTEAFF.

This clonotype was seen a few times. V gene TRBV5-6 combines with J gene TRBJ2-1; 8 nucleotides match TRBD1. Germline CDR1 reads SGHDT; CDR2 reads YYEEEE. CDR3 size: 15 residues. After removal of 0 bases from V and 8 bases from J, the junction contained 7 bases not matched to a gene. CDR3 sequence: CASSLGPLTGDEQFF. Here the CDR3 DNA reads TGTGCCAGCAGCTTGGGCCCGTTGACAGGGGATGAGCAGTTCTTC.

This chain connects TRBV7-6 to TRBJ1-1; TRBD1 might be the D (5 bases). Trimming took 1 base from V and 11 from J, leaving 11 bases between them. Germline CDR1 SGHVS, CDR2 FNYEAQ. The CDR3 is 12 amino acids. CDR3 sequence: CASSLGGSSAFF. The CDR3 DNA reads TGTGCCAGCAGCTTAGGGGGGTCCTCCGCTTTCTTT.

This clonotype appeared many times. The chain joins TRBV11-3 to TRBJ2-1; D might be TRBD2 (6 bases). Trimming pared 3 bases from V and 2 bases from J, leaving 17 bases between. The V gene's germline CDR1 is SGHNT and CDR2 YENEEA. CDR3 length equals 17 residues. The CDR3 sequence: CASSFEEGATTYNEQFF. For the CDR3, the DNA is TGTGCCAGCAGCTTCGAGGAGGGAGCGACTACCTACAATGAGCAGTTCTTC.

This clonotype was recorded many times. The chain employs TRBV5-1 and TRBJ2-1; 8 nucleotides match TRBD2. V trimming: 0 bases; J trimming: 7 bases; junction bases outside the gene matches: 6. In germline, CDR1 is SGHRS, CDR2 YFSETQ. The CDR3 has 15 amino acids. The CDR3 loop reads CASSLDVAGLNEQFF. The CDR3 coding sequence is TGCGCCAGCAGCTTGGATGTAGCGGGATTGAATGAGCAGTTCTTC.

The rearrangement joins TRBV13 to TRBJ2-1; 8 positions match TRBD1. There are 16 residues in the CDR3. V shed 2 bases and J 9 bases; nucleotides not matched to a gene: 12. Germline V CDR1 and CDR2: PRHDT, FYEKMQ (reference sequence). The CDR3 protein is CASSLMGQGAIIEQFF. CDR3 coding DNA: TGTGCCAGCAGCTTAATGGGGCAGGGGGCTATCATTGAGCAGTTCTTC.

This clonotype was detected many times. V gene TRBV10-3 combines with J gene TRBJ2-7; the match to TRBD2 covers 8 bases. The length of the CDR3 is 14 residues. J lost 5 bases, V lost 6 bases, and 9 bases had no gene match. Germline V gene lookup returns CDR1 ENHRY and CDR2 SYGVKD. CDR3 sequence (DNA): TGTGCCATCAGGCCAGCGGGAGAGTCGGACGAGCAGTACTTC. Protein: CAIRPAGESDEQYF.

In this sample, this clonotype turned up many times. The chain uses TRBV7-7 and TRBJ2-3; 13 positions match TRBD2. J gave up 4 bases and V 5 bases, and 6 bases lay outside the gene matches. Germline CDR1 reads SSHAT; CDR2 reads FNYEAQ (reference sequence). The CDR3 runs to 16 residues. The CDR3 DNA reads TGTGCCAGCAGCCCCGGACTAGCGGGAGTGGCAGATACGCAGTATTTT. This codes for CASSPGLAGVADTQYF. Together with reference TRBV7-7 and TRBJ2-3, the CDR3 gives the full variable domain: GAGVSQSPRYKVTKRGQDVTLRCDPISSHATLYWYQQALGQGPEFLTYFNYEAQPDKSGLPSDRFSAERPEGSISTLTIQRTEQRDSAMYRCASSPGLAGVADTQYFGPGTRLTVL.

The chain uses TRBV27 and TRBJ1-2; D perhaps matches TRBD1 (6 bases). The length of the CDR3 is 14 residues. Germline CDR1 MNHEY, CDR2 SMNVEV (reference sequence). Between the trimmed V and J ends, which lost 6 bases and 4 bases, there was a span of 15 bases. In DNA, the CDR3 is TGTGCCAGCAGATGGGGGGCTCACGGCTATGGCTACACCTTC. Translated: CASRWGAHGYGYTF.

The genes are TRBV20-1 and TRBJ2-3, with D unclear. V was shortened by 0 bases and J by 3 bases, with 4 bases between the two germline ends. Germline loops: CDR1 DFQATT, CDR2 SNEGSKA (reference sequence). This CDR3 contains 12 residues. The CDR3 region has the DNA TGCAGTGCTAGAGACCATACAGATACGCAGTATTTT. Residues: CSARDHTDTQYF.

This clonotype was counted many times. The chain has TRBV20-1 and TRBJ2-7; 7 bases align to TRBD1. The CDR3 extends over 12 amino acids. Germline V gives CDR1 DFQATT, CDR2 SNEGSKA (reference sequence). CDR3: CSPKQGIDEQYF. CDR3 coding DNA: TGCAGCCCAAAACAGGGGATCGACGAGCAGTACTTC.

Many counts were recorded for this clonotype. This chain joins TRBV6-1 and TRBJ1-1; D not certain. Trimming took off 5 bases at V and 0 bases at J, with 13 bases between the two ends. The CDR3 consists of 15 residues. CDR1 and CDR2 (germline): MNHNS, SASEGT. The CDR3 nucleotides are TGTGCCAGCAGTTCGGCGGGTTCCATGAACACTGAAGCTTTCTTT. Its protein product is CASSSAGSMNTEAFF.

This clonotype was counted many times. The gene calls are TRBV20-1 and TRBJ2-3; 8 bases align to TRBD2. The germline gives CDR1 DFQATT, CDR2 SNEGSKA (reference sequence). The CDR3 covers 16 residues. With 0 bases clipped from V and 2 bases from J, the junction kept 7 bases outside the gene matches. The CDR3, as DNA: TGCAGTGCTAGAGATCTCCAGCGGGGGCACACAGATACGCAGTATTTT. It is translated as CSARDLQRGHTDTQYF.

This chain connects TRBV29-1 to TRBJ2-2, with D tentatively TRBD2 (5 bases). CDR1 SQVTM and CDR2 ANQGSEA come from the germline V gene. This CDR3 spans 12 amino acids. V lost 7 bases and J 6 bases, leaving 12 bases between the germline ends. The CDR3 DNA reads as TGCAGCGCCCAGAGGGTGGCCGGGGAGCTGTTTTTT. Translating it yields CSAQRVAGELFF.

This clonotype was counted ten times or more. V usage is TRBV10-3 and J usage is TRBJ2-5, with TRBD2 identical over 9 bases. This CDR3 has 19 amino acids. Germline-derived CDR1 and CDR2 are ENHRY and SYGVKD. With V trimmed by 0 bases and J by 4 bases, 15 bases remained unmatched. The CDR3 coding sequence is TGTGCCATCAGTGAGTCTGGGGCGGGAGGGCCCAAGCCTCGAGAGACCCAGTACTTC. Protein product: CAISESGAGGPKPRETQYF.

This clonotype has a handful of counts. The chain recombines TRBV6-2 or TRBV6-3 with TRBJ2-2; D gene ambiguous. The CDR3 totals 12 residues. V was trimmed by 2 bases and J by 12 bases, leaving 10 bases between them. Per the germline V gene, CDR1 is MNHEY and CDR2 is SVGEGT. The CDR3 sequence is CASSYSREKLFF. For the CDR3, the DNA is TGTGCCAGCAGTTACAGCCGAGAGAAGCTGTTTTTT.

This clonotype appeared a few times. The rearrangement links TRBV5-1 to TRBJ2-7, with D hard to call. The V end lost 6 bases, the J end lost 1 base, and 11 bases lay between the germline ends. This CDR3 has 13 amino acids. Germline lookup yields CDR1 SGHRS and CDR2 YFSETQ. DNA of the CDR3: TGCGCCAGCACCCTGACTGGGTCCTACGAGCAGTACTTC. Translated, it gives CASTLTGSYEQYF.

This clonotype was seen ten or more times. The chain carries TRBV10-3 and TRBJ1-6; D might be TRBD1 (5 bases). The germline V gene encodes CDR1 ENHRY and CDR2 SYGVKD. CDR3 length equals 14 residues. The ends were cut back, 2 bases at V and 10 bases at J, with 12 bases in the middle. This CDR3 reads CAISEAGSESPLHF. The CDR3 nucleotides read TGTGCCATCAGTGAGGCAGGGTCTGAGTCACCCCTCCACTTT.